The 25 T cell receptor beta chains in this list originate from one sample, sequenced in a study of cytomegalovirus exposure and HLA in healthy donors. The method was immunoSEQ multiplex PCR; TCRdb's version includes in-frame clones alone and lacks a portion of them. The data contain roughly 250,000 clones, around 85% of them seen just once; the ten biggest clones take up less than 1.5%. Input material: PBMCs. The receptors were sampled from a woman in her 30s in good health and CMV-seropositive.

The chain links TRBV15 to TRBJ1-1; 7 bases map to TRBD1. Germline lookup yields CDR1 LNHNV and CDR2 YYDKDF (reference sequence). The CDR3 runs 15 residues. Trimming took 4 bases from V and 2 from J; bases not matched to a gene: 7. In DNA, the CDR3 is TGTGCCACCAGCACCCTACAGGGGACAAACACTGAAGCTTTCTTT. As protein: CATSTLQGTNTEAFF.

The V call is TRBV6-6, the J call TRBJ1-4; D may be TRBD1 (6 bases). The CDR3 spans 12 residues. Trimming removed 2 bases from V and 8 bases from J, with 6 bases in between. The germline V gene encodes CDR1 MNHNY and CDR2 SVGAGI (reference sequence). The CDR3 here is CASSYTGEKLFF. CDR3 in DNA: TGTGCCAGCAGTTACACAGGGGAAAAACTGTTTTTT.

In nucleotides, the CDR3 is TGTGCCAGAAGCTTGCCATATACTAGGGGGAGATTGGATGAGCAGTTCTTC. The encoded protein is CARSLPYTRGRLDEQFF. The chain combines TRBV5-3 with TRBJ2-1; D possibly corresponds to TRBD1 (6 bases). TRBV5-3 is annotated as an ORF whose role is uncertain. The CDR3 is made up of 17 amino acids. V was pared by 1 base and J by 8 bases, with 22 bases between.

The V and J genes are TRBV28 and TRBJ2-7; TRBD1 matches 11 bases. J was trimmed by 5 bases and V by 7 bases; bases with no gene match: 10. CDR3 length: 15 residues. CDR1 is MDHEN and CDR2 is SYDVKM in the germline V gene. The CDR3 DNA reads TGTGCCAGCAAAGTGACCCGGACAGGGGGCGACGAGCAGTACTTC. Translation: CASKVTRTGGDEQYF.

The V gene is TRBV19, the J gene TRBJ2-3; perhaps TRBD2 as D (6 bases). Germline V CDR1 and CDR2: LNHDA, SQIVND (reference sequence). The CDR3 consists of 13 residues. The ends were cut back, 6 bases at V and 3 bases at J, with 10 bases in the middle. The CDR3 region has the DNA TGTGCCAGTAGCGGGAGAAGAACAGATACGCAGTATTTT. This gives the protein CASSGRRTDTQYF.

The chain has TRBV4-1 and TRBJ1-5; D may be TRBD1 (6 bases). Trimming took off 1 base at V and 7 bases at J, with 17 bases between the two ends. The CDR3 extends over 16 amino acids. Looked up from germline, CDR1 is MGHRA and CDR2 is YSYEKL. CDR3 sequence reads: CASSQGLSGEGQPQHF. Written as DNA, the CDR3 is TGCGCCAGCAGCCAAGGATTGTCAGGGGAAGGACAGCCCCAGCATTTT.

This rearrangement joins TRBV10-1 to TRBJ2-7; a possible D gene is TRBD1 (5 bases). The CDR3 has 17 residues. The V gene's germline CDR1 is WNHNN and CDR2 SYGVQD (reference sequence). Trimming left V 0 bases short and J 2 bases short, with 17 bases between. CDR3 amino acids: CASSESFRTGKTYEQYF. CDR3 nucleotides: TGCGCCAGCAGTGAGTCGTTCCGAACAGGAAAGACCTACGAGCAGTACTTC.

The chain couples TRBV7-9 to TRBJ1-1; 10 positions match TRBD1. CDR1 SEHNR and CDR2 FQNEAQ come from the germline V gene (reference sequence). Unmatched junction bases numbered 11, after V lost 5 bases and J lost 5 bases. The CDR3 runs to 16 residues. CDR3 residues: CASSPRQGAAGTEAFF. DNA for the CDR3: TGTGCCAGCAGCCCCAGACAGGGGGCGGCGGGAACTGAAGCTTTCTTT.

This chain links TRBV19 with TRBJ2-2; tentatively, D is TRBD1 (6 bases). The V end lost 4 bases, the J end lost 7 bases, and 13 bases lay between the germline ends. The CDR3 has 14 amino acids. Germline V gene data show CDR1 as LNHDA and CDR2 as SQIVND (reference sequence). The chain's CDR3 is CASSTSGVGGELFF. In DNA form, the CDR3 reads TGTGCCAGTAGTACCTCAGGGGTTGGCGGGGAGCTGTTTTTT.

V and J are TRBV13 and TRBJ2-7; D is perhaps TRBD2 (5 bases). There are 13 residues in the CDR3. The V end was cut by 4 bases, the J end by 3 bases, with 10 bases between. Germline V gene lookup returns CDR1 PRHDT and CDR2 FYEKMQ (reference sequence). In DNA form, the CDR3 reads TGTGCCAGCAGCTCCGGACTGATCTACGAGCAGTACTTC. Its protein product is CASSSGLIYEQYF.

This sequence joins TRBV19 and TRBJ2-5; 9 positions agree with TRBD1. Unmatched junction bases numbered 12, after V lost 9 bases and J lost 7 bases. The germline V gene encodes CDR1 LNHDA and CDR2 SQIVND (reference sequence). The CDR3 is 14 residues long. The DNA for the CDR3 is TGTGCCAGCGAGGCACAGGGGGCCGGGGGGACCCAGTACTTC. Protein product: CASEAQGAGGTQYF.

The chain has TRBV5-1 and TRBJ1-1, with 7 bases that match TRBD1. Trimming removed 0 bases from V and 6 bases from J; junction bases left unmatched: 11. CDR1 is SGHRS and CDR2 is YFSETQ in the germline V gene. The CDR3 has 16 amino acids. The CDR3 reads CASSLVTQGEYAEAFF. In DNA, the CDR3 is TGCGCCAGCAGCTTGGTAACGCAGGGGGAGTACGCTGAAGCTTTCTTT.

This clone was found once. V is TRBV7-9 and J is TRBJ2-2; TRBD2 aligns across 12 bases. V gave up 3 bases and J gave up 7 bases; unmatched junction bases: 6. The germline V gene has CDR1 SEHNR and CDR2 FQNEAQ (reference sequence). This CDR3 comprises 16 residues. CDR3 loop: CASSFASGRANGELFF. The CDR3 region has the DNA TGTGCCAGCAGCTTCGCTAGCGGGAGGGCCAACGGGGAGCTGTTTTTT.

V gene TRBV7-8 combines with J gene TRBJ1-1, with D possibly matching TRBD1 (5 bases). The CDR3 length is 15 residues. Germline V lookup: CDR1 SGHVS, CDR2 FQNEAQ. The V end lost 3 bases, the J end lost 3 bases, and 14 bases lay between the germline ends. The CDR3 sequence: CASSLSRVADTEAFF. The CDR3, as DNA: TGTGCCAGCAGCTTGTCCAGGGTGGCGGACACTGAAGCTTTCTTT.

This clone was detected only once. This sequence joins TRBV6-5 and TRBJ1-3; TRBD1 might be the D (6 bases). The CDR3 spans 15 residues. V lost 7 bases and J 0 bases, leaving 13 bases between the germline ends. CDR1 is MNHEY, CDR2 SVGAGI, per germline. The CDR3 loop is CASKYLGGSGNTIYF. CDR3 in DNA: TGTGCCAGCAAGTATCTAGGGGGCTCTGGAAACACCATATATTTT.

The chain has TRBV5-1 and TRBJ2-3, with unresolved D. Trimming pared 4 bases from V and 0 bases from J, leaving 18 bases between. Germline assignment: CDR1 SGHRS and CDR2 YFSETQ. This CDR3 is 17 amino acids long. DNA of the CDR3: TGCGCCAGCAGCACCGGTAGTATAGCCGCTAGCACAGATACGCAGTATTTT. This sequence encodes CASSTGSIAASTDTQYF.

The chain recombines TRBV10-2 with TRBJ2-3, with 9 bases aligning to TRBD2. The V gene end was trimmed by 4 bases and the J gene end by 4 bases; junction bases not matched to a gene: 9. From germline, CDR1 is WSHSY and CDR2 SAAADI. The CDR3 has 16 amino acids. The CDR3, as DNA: TGCGCCAGCAGTGTCATTAGCGGGAGCCGATCAGATACGCAGTATTTT. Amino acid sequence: CASSVISGSRSDTQYF.

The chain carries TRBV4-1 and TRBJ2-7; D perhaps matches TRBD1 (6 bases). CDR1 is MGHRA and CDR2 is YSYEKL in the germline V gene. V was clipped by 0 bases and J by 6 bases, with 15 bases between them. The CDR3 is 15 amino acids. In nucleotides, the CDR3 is TGCGCCAGCAGCCAAGAATTCCCGACAGGTCGCGAGCAGTACTTC. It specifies CASSQEFPTGREQYF.

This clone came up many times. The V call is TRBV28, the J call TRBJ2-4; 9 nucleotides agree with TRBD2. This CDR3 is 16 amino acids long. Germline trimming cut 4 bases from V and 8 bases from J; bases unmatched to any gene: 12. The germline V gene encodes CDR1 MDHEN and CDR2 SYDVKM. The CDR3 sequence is CASSSHGTSPGYIQYF. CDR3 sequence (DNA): TGTGCCAGCAGTTCACATGGGACTAGCCCTGGGTACATTCAGTACTTC.

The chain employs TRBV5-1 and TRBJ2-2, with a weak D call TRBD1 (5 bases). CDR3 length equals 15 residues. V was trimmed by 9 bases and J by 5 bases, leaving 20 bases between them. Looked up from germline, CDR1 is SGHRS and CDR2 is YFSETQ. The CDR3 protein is CATKGQGKETGELFF. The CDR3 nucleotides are TGCGCCACCAAGGGCCAGGGTAAAGAGACCGGGGAGCTGTTTTTT.

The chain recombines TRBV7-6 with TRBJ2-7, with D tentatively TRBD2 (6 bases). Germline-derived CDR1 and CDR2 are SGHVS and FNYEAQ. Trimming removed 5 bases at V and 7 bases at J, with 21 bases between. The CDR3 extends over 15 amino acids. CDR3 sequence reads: CASSPYIGGTSEQYF. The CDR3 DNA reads TGTGCCAGCAGCCCATACATCGGGGGTACTTCGGAGCAGTACTTC.

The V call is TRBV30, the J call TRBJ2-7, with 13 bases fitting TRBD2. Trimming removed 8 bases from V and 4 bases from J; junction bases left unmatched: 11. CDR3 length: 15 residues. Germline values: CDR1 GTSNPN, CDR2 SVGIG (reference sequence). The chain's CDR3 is CALQRGTSGKYEQYF. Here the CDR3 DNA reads TGTGCCCTTCAGCGTGGGACTAGCGGGAAATACGAGCAGTACTTC.

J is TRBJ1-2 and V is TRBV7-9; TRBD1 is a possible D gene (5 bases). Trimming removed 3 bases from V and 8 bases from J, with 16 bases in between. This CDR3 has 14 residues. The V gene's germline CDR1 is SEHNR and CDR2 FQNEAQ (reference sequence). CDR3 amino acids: CASSLGPQGRGYTF. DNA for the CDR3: TGTGCCAGCAGCTTGGGGCCCCAAGGTCGCGGCTACACCTTC.

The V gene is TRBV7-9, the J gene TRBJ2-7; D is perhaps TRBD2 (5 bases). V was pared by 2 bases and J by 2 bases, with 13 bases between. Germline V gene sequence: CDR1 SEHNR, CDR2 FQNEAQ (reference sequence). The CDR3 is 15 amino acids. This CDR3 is CASSLSAVRTYEQYF. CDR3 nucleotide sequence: TGTGCCAGCAGCTTATCAGCGGTGAGAACCTACGAGCAGTACTTC.

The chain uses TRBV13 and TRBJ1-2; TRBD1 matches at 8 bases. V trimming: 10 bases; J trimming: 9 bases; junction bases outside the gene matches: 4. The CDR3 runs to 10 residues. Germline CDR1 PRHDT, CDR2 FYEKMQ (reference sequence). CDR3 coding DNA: TGTGCCACCAGACAGGGGAGCTACACCTTC. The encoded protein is CATRQGSYTF. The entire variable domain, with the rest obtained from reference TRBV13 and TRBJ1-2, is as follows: AAGVIQSPRHLIKEKRETATLKCYPIPRHDTVYWYQQGPGQDPQFLISFYEKMQSDKGSIPDRFSAQQFSDYHSELNMSSLELGDSALYFCATRQGSYTFGSGTRLTVV.